This is a list of T cell receptor beta chains from one sample in a study of human T cells and chemical hapten exposure. TCRdb re-derived calls from the RACE reads in MiXCR, one entry per CDR3 protein. The table includes roughly 190,000 distinct CDR3 sequences, 20% to 25% detected once. The input for sequencing was whole blood, taken in connection with sensitization to the hapten diphenylcyclopropenone (DPC). The receptors stem from a woman aged 50 to 60 with alopecia areata. Some clones in this sample may be carry-over from other donors' samples. Each CDR3 is given with its conserved first and last residue. D genes are given only for firm matches. Clone size is not always given. Where it is, it says once, few, many or a class for expanded clones.

TRBV7-2	-	TRBJ2-5	-	TGTGCCAGCAGTACGACAGATCAAGAGACCCAGTACTTC	CASSTTDQETQYF
TRBV7-2	few	TRBJ1-2	TRBD1	TGTGCCAGCAGCTTAGGTAGGGGACAGAGCTATGGCTACACCTTC	CASSLGRGQSYGYTF
TRBV12-3/TRBV12-4	-	TRBJ2-1	-	TGTGCCAGCAGTTTTTCACTGACGCTTAATGAGCAGTTCTTC	CASSFSLTLNEQFF
TRBV20-1	few	TRBJ2-7	-	TGCAGTGCTAGTACCGCCTACGAGCAGTACTTC	CSASTAYEQYF
TRBV29-1	-	TRBJ2-6	-	TGCAGCGTTGCAGTGGGGCCCCCTACCTCTGGGGCCAACGTCCTGACTTTC	CSVAVGPPTSGANVLTF
TRBV20-1	few	TRBJ2-3	TRBD2	TGCAGTGCTAGAGATGAGCTAGCGGGCACAGATACGCAGTATTTT	CSARDELAGTDTQYF
TRBV7-8	-	TRBJ1-5	-	TGTGCCAGCAGCTGGCATAGCAATCAGCCCCAGCATTTT	CASSWHSNQPQHF
TRBV7-2	few	TRBJ2-5	-	TGTGCCAGCAGCTTAGCAAGGCGGGACGATCCCAAACGGGGAGAGACCCAGTACTTC	CASSLARRDDPKRGETQYF
TRBV19	few	TRBJ2-2	TRBD1	TGTGCCAGTAGTATTGGACAGGGGGCAACGGGGGAGCTGTTTTTT	CASSIGQGATGELFF
TRBV4-2	-	TRBJ2-3	-	TGTGCCAGCAGCCAAGAAGGAAAAGATACGCAGTATTTT	CASSQEGKDTQYF
TRBV24-1	few	TRBJ2-7	-	TGTGCCACCGCCGCCCGTAGGGCAAGGGAGCAGTACTTC	CATAARRAREQYF
TRBV7-8	-	TRBJ2-1	TRBD2	TGTGCCAGCAGCCAGGGACTAGCGGGAATCAATGAGCAGTTCTTC	CASSQGLAGINEQFF
TRBV29-1	few	TRBJ2-7	-	TGCAGCGTTGAAGAGGGCAGTTACGAGCAGTACTTC	CSVEEGSYEQYF
TRBV9	-	TRBJ2-1	-	TGTGCCAGCAGCTCCAACAGGGTGGTCTCCTACAATGAGCAGTTCTTC	CASSSNRVVSYNEQFF
TRBV27	many	TRBJ1-2	-	TGTGCCAGCAGCTATGGGGGGTCCCCTAACTATGGCTACACCTTC	CASSYGGSPNYGYTF
TRBV12-3/TRBV12-4	few	TRBJ2-5	-	TGTGCCAGCAGTTTCTCTGGGGGCGAGGAGACCCAGTACTTC	CASSFSGGEETQYF
TRBV28	few	TRBJ2-7	-	TGTGCCAGCCGTGTGGCAGCTTCCTACGAGCAGTACTTC	CASRVAASYEQYF
TRBV6-5	few	TRBJ2-5	TRBD1	TGTGCCAGCAGTTTCCAGGGGGCTCAAGAGACCCAGTACTTC	CASSFQGAQETQYF
TRBV18	-	TRBJ1-3	-	TGTGCCAGCTCATCAGGAATGGGTATTGGAAACACCATATATTTT	CASSSGMGIGNTIYF
TRBV29-1	few	TRBJ1-1	-	TGCAGCGTTGAAGGGACAGCTTACACTGAAGCTTTCTTT	CSVEGTAYTEAFF
TRBV12-3/TRBV12-4	-	TRBJ2-1	TRBD2	TGTGCCAGCAGCCCTAGCGGGAGGAGTGGCAATGAGCAGTTCTTC	CASSPSGRSGNEQFF
TRBV19	-	TRBJ2-2	TRBD2	TGTGCCAGTAGTATAGTAGAGCGGGAGGTCTACGGGGAGCTGTTTTTT	CASSIVEREVYGELFF
TRBV7-9	few	TRBJ2-4	-	TGTGCCAGCAGCCCCCCCGGGAACATTCAGTACTTC	CASSPPGNIQYF
TRBV20-1	-	TRBJ1-1	-	TGCAGTGCTAGTGGAGTGGGCACTGAAGCTTTCTTT	CSASGVGTEAFF
TRBV1	-	TRBJ2-1	-	TGCACCAGCAGCAAACCGGGACTAGCGGAGAATGAGCAGTTCTTC	CTSSKPGLAENEQFF
TRBV6-2/TRBV6-3	-	TRBJ1-5	TRBD1	TGTGCCAGCAGTTACGACTTAAGGTCGGGACAGATACAGCCCCAGCATTTT	CASSYDLRSGQIQPQHF
TRBV29-1	few	TRBJ1-1	TRBD1	TGCAGCGTTGCTGGGACAGGGGGCACTGAAGCTTTCTTT	CSVAGTGGTEAFF
TRBV20-1	-	TRBJ2-7	TRBD1	TGCAGTGCTAGTTATAGGGGGCGCGACGAGCAGTACTTC	CSASYRGRDEQYF
TRBV27	few	TRBJ1-1	-	TGTGCCAGCAGTTCCGGACAGTCTGAAGCTTTCTTT	CASSSGQSEAFF
TRBV10-3	-	TRBJ2-1	TRBD2	TGTGCCATCAAGAGCGGGGAGACATACAATGAGCAGTTCTTC	CAIKSGETYNEQFF
TRBV7-8	few	TRBJ2-3	TRBD2	TGTGCCAGCAGCCAATTGATAGCGGGGGTCACAGATACGCAGTATTTT	CASSQLIAGVTDTQYF
TRBV9	-	TRBJ1-1	-	TGTGCCAGCAGCGTAGGGAACGGGCGGTCCCAAGCTTTCTTT	CASSVGNGRSQAFF
TRBV7-8	-	TRBJ2-1	TRBD2	TGTGCCAGCAGCTTAGTGTTCGCGGGAGGGTCCTACAATGAGCAGTTCTTC	CASSLVFAGGSYNEQFF
TRBV12-3/TRBV12-4	once	TRBJ1-4	-	TGTGCCAGCAGCCTTAGACAGGATAATGAAAAACTGTTTTTT	CASSLRQDNEKLFF
TRBV6-5	many	TRBJ1-1	-	TGTGCCAGCGCGATCCGAGAAGGGGAGACTGAAGCTTTCTTT	CASAIREGETEAFF
TRBV6-5	many	TRBJ2-2	-	TGTGCCAGCAGTTACACAAGAAATGGGGAGCTGTTTTTT	CASSYTRNGELFF
TRBV11-2	-	TRBJ2-3	-	TGTGCCAGCAGCTTTATCGTGGGGAACACAGATACGCAGTATTTT	CASSFIVGNTDTQYF
TRBV7-9	-	TRBJ2-1	TRBD2	TGTGCCAGCAGCTTAAATAGCGGGAGGGCCGGTGAGCAGTTCTTC	CASSLNSGRAGEQFF
TRBV20-1	few	TRBJ1-6	TRBD1	TGCAGTGCCACGGGACAGCCTAATAATTCACCCCTCCACTTT	CSATGQPNNSPLHF
TRBV29-1	few	TRBJ1-1	-	TGCAGCGTCCGACAGGCGAGTTGGACTGAAGCTTTCTTT	CSVRQASWTEAFF
TRBV12-3/TRBV12-4	few	TRBJ2-7	TRBD2	TGTGCCAGCAGTTTAGAAGGCGGGGGAACGGGAGCCGAGCAGTACTTC	CASSLEGGGTGAEQYF
TRBV20-1	-	TRBJ2-3	-	TGCAGTGCTAGTCCCGGGACTAGCACAGATACGCAGTATTTT	CSASPGTSTDTQYF
TRBV18	few	TRBJ1-1	TRBD1	TGTGCCAGCTCCCGACGAGGGGGCGACACTGAAGCTTTCTTT	CASSRRGGDTEAFF
TRBV20-1	-	TRBJ1-1	-	TGCAGTGCTAGAGAAAGTGTCCTGAACACTGAAGCTTTCTTT	CSARESVLNTEAFF
TRBV29-1	-	TRBJ2-2	TRBD1	TGCAGCTCCGAAGGGGACAGGTACACCGGGGAGCTGTTTTTT	CSSEGDRYTGELFF
TRBV29-1	-	TRBJ1-2	-	TGCAGCGTTGAAGATCAAGGGAGGGGATACTATGGCTACACCTTC	CSVEDQGRGYYGYTF
TRBV29-1	-	TRBJ1-2	-	TGCAGCGTTGACTCCCGAACTAACTATGGCTACACCTTC	CSVDSRTNYGYTF
TRBV2	few	TRBJ1-5	-	TGTGCCAGCAGGCGCCCTGGTTATAGCAATCAGCCCCAGCATTTT	CASRRPGYSNQPQHF
TRBV27	-	TRBJ2-7	TRBD2	TGTGCCAGCAGTCCCAGGACTAGCGGGAGGAGTTGGTACGAGCAGTACTTC	CASSPRTSGRSWYEQYF
TRBV29-1	few	TRBJ2-1	TRBD2	TGCAGCGTTGGGCGGGAGTCCGATGAGCAGTTCTTC	CSVGRESDEQFF
TRBV20-1	-	TRBJ2-7	TRBD2	TGCAGTGCTCCTCAAGCGGGAGGGCCATACGAGCAGTACTTC	CSAPQAGGPYEQYF
TRBV3-1	many	TRBJ2-7	-	TGTGCCAGCAGCCAAGAAGGCTACGAGCAGTACTTC	CASSQEGYEQYF
TRBV11-2	-	TRBJ1-2	-	TGTGCCAGCAGCTTAGATCGGGCAGTCTCCGGCTACACCTTC	CASSLDRAVSGYTF
TRBV3-1	-	TRBJ2-5	-	TGTGCCAGCAGCCATTGGGAGACCCAGTACTTC	CASSHWETQYF
TRBV6-4	-	TRBJ2-3	-	TGTGCCAGCAGCCCGTTGGGCAGTTCAGATACGCAGTATTTT	CASSPLGSSDTQYF
TRBV29-1	few	TRBJ1-1	TRBD1	TGCAGCGTTGTCCAGGGGGCCGTCGGCACTGAAGCTTTCTTT	CSVVQGAVGTEAFF
TRBV7-8	-	TRBJ2-3	TRBD2	TGTGCCAGCAGCCTATCTAGCGGGAGACGGGGTTCGTGGTATTTT	CASSLSSGRRGSWYF
TRBV13	-	TRBJ2-4	-	TGTGCCAGCAGCTTAAGATTAGCCAAAAACATTCAGTACTTC	CASSLRLAKNIQYF
TRBV20-1	-	TRBJ1-2	TRBD1	TGCAGTGCTATCCCCCGGACAGGGAACTATGGCTACACCTTC	CSAIPRTGNYGYTF